Presented here are 9 T cell receptor beta chains from one specimen sequenced in a study of T-cell reconstitution after alpha-beta-depleted transplantation in children. The authors prepared the TCRbeta library with unique molecular identifiers. TCRdb reprocessed the PCR reads with MiXCR, giving one entry per CDR3 protein. This sample has approximately 400,000 distinct CDR3 sequences, with approximately 11% found just once. Material: PBMCs from the stem cell graft donor, obtained from the stem cell graft. All receptors come from a human donor who donated a stem cell graft to a child with acute myeloid leukemia.

The rearrangement links TRBV6-1 to TRBJ2-7, with 7 bases that match TRBD1. CDR3 size: 15 residues. CDR1 is MNHNS, CDR2 SASEGT, per germline. Germline trimming cut 5 bases from V and 4 bases from J; bases unmatched to any gene: 11. CDR3 coding DNA: TGTGCCAGCAGTCTAGGACTGGGACAGCGATACGAGCAGTACTTC. Translation: CASSLGLGQRYEQYF.

This clonotype has a count of ten or more. The chain joins TRBV6-1 to TRBJ2-7, with 8 bases fitting TRBD2. The CDR3 spans 14 residues. Germline CDR1 MNHNS, CDR2 SASEGT. V trimming: 3 bases; J trimming: 2 bases; junction bases outside the gene matches: 3. The chain's CDR3 is CASSDLLAAYEQYF. The CDR3 nucleotides are TGTGCCAGCAGTGATTTACTAGCGGCCTACGAGCAGTACTTC.

The table lists this clonotype with a few counts. V is TRBV15 and J is TRBJ2-1; D gene uncertain. Germline CDR1 and CDR2: LNHNV and YYDKDF (reference sequence). Deletions cut 0 bases from V and 6 bases from J, with 12 bases between. The CDR3 has 15 amino acids. The CDR3 coding sequence is TGTGCCACCAGCAGAGATCTGGGGTACCCCAATGAGCAGTTCTTC. It codes for CATSRDLGYPNEQFF.

This clonotype was counted only a few times. The chain combines TRBV12-3 or TRBV12-4 with TRBJ1-4; no reliable D call. The CDR3 consists of 13 residues. Trimming removed 6 bases at V and 7 bases at J, with 12 bases between. In DNA, the CDR3 is TGTGCCAGCAGGCGACCACCCCTTGAAAAACTGTTTTTT. This gives the protein CASRRPPLEKLFF.

Only a few counts were recorded for this clonotype. This chain connects TRBV5-6 to TRBJ2-7; D gene unclear. Germline V CDR1 and CDR2: SGHDT, YYEEEE. The CDR3 is made up of 14 amino acids. V shed 2 bases and J shed 6 bases, with 15 bases lying between them. The CDR3 sequence is CASSFAAGDGEQYV. Written as DNA, the CDR3 is TGTGCCAGCAGCTTTGCGGCAGGAGACGGCGAGCAGTACGTC.

The chain couples TRBV7-9 to TRBJ2-1; D possibly matches TRBD1 or TRBD2 (5 bases each). V was shortened by 5 bases and J by 10 bases, with 24 bases between the two germline ends. CDR3 size: 16 residues. Per the germline V gene, CDR1 is SEHNR and CDR2 is FQNEAQ (reference sequence). CDR3 DNA: TGTGCCAGCAGCCCGTGGTGGGGGATGGAAGGAAGAGAGCAGTTCTTC. Translated, it gives CASSPWWGMEGREQFF.

This clonotype was counted between two and nine times. This chain links TRBV11-2 with TRBJ2-3; 7 positions match TRBD1. Per the germline V gene, CDR1 is SGHAT and CDR2 is FQNNGV. The V gene end was trimmed by 6 bases and the J gene end by 7 bases; junction bases not matched to a gene: 4. The CDR3 is made up of 12 amino acids. The CDR3 DNA follows: TGTGCCAGCAGTGGGACAGCCCATACGCAGTATTTT. This sequence encodes CASSGTAHTQYF.

This rearrangement joins TRBV6-2 or TRBV6-3 to TRBJ2-7; TRBD2 matches 9 bases. The V segment lost 0 bases and the J segment 2 bases; nucleotides outside the gene matches: 2. Germline CDR1 MNHEY, CDR2 SVGEGT. The CDR3 totals 15 residues. Here the CDR3 DNA reads TGTGCCAGCAGTTACTCGGGACTAGCAGCCTACGAGCAGTACTTC. Translation: CASSYSGLAAYEQYF.

The V call is TRBV6-1, the J call TRBJ2-3; D not certain. The germline V and J ends were trimmed by 1 base and 4 bases, with 9 bases remaining between them. CDR3 size: 14 residues. Germline CDR1 reads MNHNS; CDR2 reads SASEGT. Here the CDR3 reads CASSEGAPADTQYF. CDR3 sequence (DNA): TGTGCCAGCAGTGAAGGGGCCCCGGCAGATACGCAGTATTTT.